Following are 3 T cell receptor beta chains from one sample sequenced in a study of post-analysis software for immune sequencing data. General observations from the study: Relative to controls, patients had about 5 TRBV segments at higher frequency, with TRBV5-6, TRBV5-1 and TRBV20-1 among these.

The antigens these receptors bind are not known. Unique molecular identifiers were carried by the TCR beta cDNA libraries. One entry per CDR3 protein results from TCRdb running MiXCR on the PCR reads. Of hundreds of thousands of distinct CDR3 sequences in the sample, approximately 60% were seen once. The material sequenced was blood. The receptors come from a girl aged 2-9 years with multiple sclerosis.

The V and J genes are TRBV7-6 and TRBJ2-5; maybe TRBD1 (6 bases). Trimming pared 5 bases from V and 5 bases from J, leaving 21 bases between. The V gene's germline CDR1 is SGHVS and CDR2 FNYEAQ. The CDR3 has 16 amino acids. In nucleotides, the CDR3 is TGTGCCAGCAGCGTAGAATCAGGGGTAGCATCGGAGACCCAGTACTTC. This gives the protein CASSVESGVASETQYF.

This clonotype was seen a few times. The J gene is TRBJ2-5, the V gene TRBV11-2; D uncertain. V was cut by 3 bases and J by 13 bases, with 15 bases left in between. The CDR3 loop spans 12 amino acids. From germline, CDR1 is SGHAT and CDR2 FQNNGV. The CDR3 bases are TGTGCCAGCAGCTTCTTCCTCAACCTTCGGTACTTC. It yields the protein CASSFFLNLRYF.

This chain uses TRBV6-1 with TRBJ1-2; D gene unclear. The V end was cut by 5 bases, the J end by 7 bases, with 17 bases between. CDR1 and CDR2 (germline): MNHNS, SASEGT. The CDR3 runs to 14 residues. The CDR3 loop is CASSYDRMGSGYTF. CDR3 nucleotide sequence: TGTGCCAGCAGTTATGACCGAATGGGGAGTGGCTACACCTTC.